This T cell receptor beta chain was documented in a study of T cell responses to AZD1222 COVID-19 vaccine. Across the study: Pooled together were second doses at about 4 or about 12 weeks. General observations from the study: Clonal diversity was possibly underestimated, and white British individuals and females predominated among donors. Spike-wide vaccine-associated CD4 TCRs dominated at 160-218 and 743-854. Nearly half of spike-specific TCRs reportedly target unmutated variant regions.

With 5 bases removed from V and 3 bases from J, the gap between germline ends came to 10 bases. The CDR3 runs to 13 residues. Profiled with immunoSEQ multiplex PCR; TCRdb holds only in-frame clones, not every one. The sample carries about 90,000 clones, approximately 88% recorded once. On this clone itself: Its antigen is not identified.

This clonotype was sampled from an adult in good health. The genes are TRBV12-3 or TRBV12-4 and TRBJ1-2, with D hard to call. This sample comprised peripheral blood, obtained on day 0 of AZD1222 vaccination. This CDR3 reads CASSPGSYYGYTF. In nucleotides, the CDR3 is TGTGCCAGCAGTCCTGGGTCATACTATGGCTACACCTTC.